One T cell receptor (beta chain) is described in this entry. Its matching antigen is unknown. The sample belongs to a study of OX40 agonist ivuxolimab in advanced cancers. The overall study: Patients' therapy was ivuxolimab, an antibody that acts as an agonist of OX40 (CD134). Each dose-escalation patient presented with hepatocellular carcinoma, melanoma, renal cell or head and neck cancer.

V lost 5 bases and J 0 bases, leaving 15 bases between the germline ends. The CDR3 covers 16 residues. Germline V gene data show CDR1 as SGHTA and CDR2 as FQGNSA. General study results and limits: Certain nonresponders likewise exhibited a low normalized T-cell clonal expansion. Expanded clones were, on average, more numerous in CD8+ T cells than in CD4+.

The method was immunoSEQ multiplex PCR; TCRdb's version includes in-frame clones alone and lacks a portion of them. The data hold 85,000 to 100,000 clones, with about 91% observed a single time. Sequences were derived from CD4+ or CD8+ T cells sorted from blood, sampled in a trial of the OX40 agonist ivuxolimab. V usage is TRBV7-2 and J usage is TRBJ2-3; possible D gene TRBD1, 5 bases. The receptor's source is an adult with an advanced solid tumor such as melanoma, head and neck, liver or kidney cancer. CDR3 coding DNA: TGTGCCAGCAGCCCTGTGGTAACAGGAAGCACAGATACGCAGTATTTT. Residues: CASSPVVTGSTDTQYF.